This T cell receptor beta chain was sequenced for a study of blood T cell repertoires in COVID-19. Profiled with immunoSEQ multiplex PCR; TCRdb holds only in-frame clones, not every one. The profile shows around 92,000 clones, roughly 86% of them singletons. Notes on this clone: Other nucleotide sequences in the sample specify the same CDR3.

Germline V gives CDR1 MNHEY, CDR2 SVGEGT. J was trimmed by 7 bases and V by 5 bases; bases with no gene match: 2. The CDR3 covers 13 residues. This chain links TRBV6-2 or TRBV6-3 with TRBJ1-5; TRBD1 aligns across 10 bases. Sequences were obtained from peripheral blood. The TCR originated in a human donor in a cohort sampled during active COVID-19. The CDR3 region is CASSDRGPQPQHF. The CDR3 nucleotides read TGTGCCAGCAGTGACAGGGGGCCCCAGCCCCAGCATTTT.